Below are 12 T cell receptor beta chains sequenced from a single sample in a study of blood T cells in healthy people across ages. Alongside a J-beta primer mix, a sample-barcoded 5' primer served in a second PCR lasting roughly 6 to 11 cycles. In TCRdb, the 5' RACE reads were re-called with MiXCR into one record per CDR3 protein. The sample shows 790,000 or so distinct CDR3 sequences, more than 50% of them seen only once. Sequencing input: blood. These receptors were collected from a man aged 35 to 55 in good health.

The rearrangement joins TRBV6-5 to TRBJ1-1; D is unclear. The CDR3 extends over 14 amino acids. V shed 2 bases and J shed 6 bases, with 13 bases lying between them. Germline values: CDR1 MNHEY, CDR2 SVGAGI. The CDR3 coding sequence is TGTGCCAGCAGTTACGAGACTATCTCTTCTGAAGCTTTCTTT. The encoded protein is CASSYETISSEAFF.

This clonotype has just a few counts. The chain carries TRBV6-5 and TRBJ1-2, with unresolved D. V was cut by 7 bases and J by 4 bases, with 7 bases left in between. This CDR3 comprises 11 residues. The germline V gene encodes CDR1 MNHEY and CDR2 SVGAGI. CDR3 protein: CASKGSYGYTF. The CDR3 DNA reads as TGTGCCAGCAAGGGTTCCTATGGCTACACCTTC.

This chain connects TRBV20-1 to TRBJ1-2; D is unclear. Germline V gives CDR1 DFQATT, CDR2 SNEGSKA (reference sequence). The V end was cut by 6 bases, the J end by 1 base, with 12 bases between. The CDR3 length is 13 residues. CDR3 amino acids: CSALGGHNYGYTF. Written as DNA, the CDR3 is TGCAGTGCCCTTGGCGGGCATAACTATGGCTACACCTTC.

The chain couples TRBV20-1 to TRBJ1-2; D remains ambiguous. This CDR3 region has 13 residues. The germline CDR1 and CDR2 sequences are DFQATT and SNEGSKA (reference sequence). V was trimmed by 5 bases and J by 8 bases, leaving 18 bases between them. In DNA, the CDR3 is TGCAGTGCTGTAAGGCCGTCGACGGGAGGCTACACCTTC. This encodes CSAVRPSTGGYTF.

The chain has TRBV29-1 and TRBJ2-1, with TRBD2 matching over 10 bases. CDR1 is SQVTM, CDR2 ANQGSEA, per germline. This CDR3 comprises 13 residues. J gave up 5 bases and V 4 bases, and 2 bases lay outside the gene matches. The CDR3 DNA reads as TGCAGCGTTGGGACTAGCGGACACAATGAGCAGTTCTTC. Its protein product is CSVGTSGHNEQFF.

This clonotype was counted between two and nine times. The V and J genes are TRBV27 and TRBJ1-2; no clear D gene. The germline V gene has CDR1 MNHEY and CDR2 SMNVEV (reference sequence). The CDR3 is made up of 12 amino acids. V lost 5 bases and J lost 8, with 12 bases in between. Written as DNA, the CDR3 is TGTGCCAGCAGTAGGCCGGGCAGGGGCTACACCTTC. Translating it yields CASSRPGRGYTF.

The chain carries TRBV10-3 and TRBJ1-5; D possibly corresponds to TRBD1 (5 bases). Trimming removed 6 bases from V and 4 bases from J, with 13 bases in between. The CDR3 runs 14 residues. Germline V gives CDR1 ENHRY, CDR2 SYGVKD. The CDR3 loop is CAISVAGSNQPQHF. CDR3 coding DNA: TGTGCCATCAGCGTCGCAGGGAGTAATCAGCCCCAGCATTTT.

The genes are TRBV12-3 or TRBV12-4 and TRBJ2-3; D gene unclear. CDR3 length equals 15 residues. V was cut by 2 bases and J by 1 base, with 10 bases left in between. The DNA of the CDR3 is TGTGCCAGCAGTTTACCCCCCCGGGGCACAGATACGCAGTATTTT. Translation gives CASSLPPRGTDTQYF.

The chain links TRBV11-2 to TRBJ2-5; tentatively, D is TRBD2 (7 bases). The CDR3 extends over 15 amino acids. Germline CDR1 SGHAT, CDR2 FQNNGV. V lost 3 bases to trimming and J lost 4 bases, with 15 bases between them. CDR3 sequence: CASSFAPAGAETQYF. As DNA, the CDR3 is TGTGCCAGCAGCTTTGCCCCGGCGGGGGCAGAGACCCAGTACTTC.

This rearrangement joins TRBV7-3 to TRBJ1-6; D unclear. Between the trimmed V and J ends, which lost 4 bases and 9 bases, there was a span of 10 bases. The length of the CDR3 is 13 residues. Germline CDR1 and CDR2: SGHTA and FQGTGA. The CDR3 DNA is TGTGCCAGCAGCTCCCAAGTCGGTTCACCCCTCCACTTT. It translates to CASSSQVGSPLHF.

This clonotype was seen only a few times. Possible read error: a much larger clone is one base away. The chain joins TRBV20-1 to TRBJ2-1; no reliable D call. Germline V gives CDR1 DFQATT, CDR2 SNEGSKA (reference sequence). The CDR3 consists of 11 residues. V was trimmed by 2 bases and J by 9 bases, leaving 8 bases between them. In DNA form, the CDR3 reads TGCAGTGCTAGACTAGTATGTGAGCAGTTCTTC. This sequence encodes CSARLVCEQFF.

This clonotype came up a few times. Here the CDR3 reads CASSQDVAGGVTDTQYF. As DNA, the CDR3 is TGTGCCAGCAGCCAAGATGTCGCGGGGGGGGTCACAGATACGCAGTATTTT. The chain recombines TRBV3-1 with TRBJ2-3; 9 bases agree with TRBD2. V lost 0 bases and J lost 2; bases outside the gene matches: 6. The CDR3 has 17 amino acids. Germline V lookup: CDR1 LGHDT, CDR2 YNNKEL (reference sequence).